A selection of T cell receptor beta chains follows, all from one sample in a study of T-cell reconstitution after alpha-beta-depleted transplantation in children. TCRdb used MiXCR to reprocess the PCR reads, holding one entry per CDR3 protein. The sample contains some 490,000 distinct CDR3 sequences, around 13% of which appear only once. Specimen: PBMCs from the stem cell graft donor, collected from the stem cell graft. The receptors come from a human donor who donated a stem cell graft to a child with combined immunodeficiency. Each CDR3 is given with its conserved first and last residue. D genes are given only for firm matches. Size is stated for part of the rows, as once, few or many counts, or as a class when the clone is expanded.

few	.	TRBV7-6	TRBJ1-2	CASSLLANSDYGYTF	TGTGCCAGCAGCCTCCTGGCCAACTCGGACTATGGCTACACCTTC
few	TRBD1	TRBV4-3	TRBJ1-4	CASSQEGLVGQGTEKLFF	TGCGCCAGCAGCCAAGAGGGTTTAGTGGGACAGGGGACGGAAAAACTGTTTTTT
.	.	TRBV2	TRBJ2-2	CASSDSGARGVGELFF	TGTGCCAGCAGTGATAGTGGGGCTAGAGGTGTCGGGGAGCTGTTTTTT
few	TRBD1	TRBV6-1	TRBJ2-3	CASSPRTGEYTDTQYF	TGTGCCAGCAGTCCCCGGACAGGGGAGTACACAGATACGCAGTATTTT
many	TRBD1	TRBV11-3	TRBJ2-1	CASSSLRDRYNEQFF	TGTGCCAGCAGCTCCCTTCGGGACAGATACAATGAGCAGTTCTTC
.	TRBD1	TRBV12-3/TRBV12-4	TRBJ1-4	CASGIQGDGEKLFF	TGTGCCAGCGGAATACAGGGGGATGGAGAAAAACTGTTTTTT
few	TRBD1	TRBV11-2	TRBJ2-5	CASRLTRDSQETQYF	TGTGCCAGCAGGCTTACCCGGGACAGCCAAGAGACCCAGTACTTC
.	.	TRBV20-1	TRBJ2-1	CSARDRRLSSYNEQFF	TGCAGTGCTAGAGATCGTCGATTGAGCTCCTACAATGAGCAGTTCTTC
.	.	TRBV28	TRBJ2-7	CASRHKPMEFPYEQYF	TGTGCCAGCAGGCATAAGCCCATGGAGTTCCCCTACGAGCAGTACTTC
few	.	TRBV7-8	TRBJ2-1	CASSLEVGAVSSYNEQFF	TGTGCCAGCAGCCTGGAGGTGGGAGCGGTGAGCTCCTACAATGAGCAGTTCTTC
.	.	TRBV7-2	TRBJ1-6	CASSLERGINSPLHF	TGTGCCAGCAGCTTAGAGAGGGGCATCAATTCACCCCTCCACTTT
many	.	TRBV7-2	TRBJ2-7	CASSFGGTSYEQYF	TGTGCCAGCAGCTTCGGTGGGACCTCATACGAGCAGTACTTC
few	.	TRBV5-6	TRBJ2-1	CASSSHRDGDSYNEQFF	TGTGCCAGCAGCTCCCACCGGGACGGGGATTCGTACAATGAGCAGTTCTTC
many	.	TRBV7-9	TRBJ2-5	CASSFIKETQYF	TGTGCCAGCAGCTTTATCAAAGAGACCCAGTACTTC
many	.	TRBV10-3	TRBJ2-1	CAISSAGQYNEQFF	TGTGCCATCAGTTCGGCGGGACAGTACAATGAGCAGTTCTTC
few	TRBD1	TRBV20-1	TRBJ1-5	CSATQSTGNSNQPQHF	TGCAGTGCCACACAATCGACAGGGAATAGCAATCAGCCCCAGCATTTT
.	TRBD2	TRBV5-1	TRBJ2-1	CASSLFREEFF	TGCGCCAGCAGCTTGTTTCGGGAGGAGTTCTTC
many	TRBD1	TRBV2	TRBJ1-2	CASRGQGGSYGYTF	TGTGCCAGCAGGGGACAGGGGGGTAGCTATGGCTACACCTTC
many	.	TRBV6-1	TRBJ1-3	CASSVNRRSSGNTIYF	TGTGCCAGCAGTGTAAACAGGCGTAGCTCTGGAAACACCATATATTTT
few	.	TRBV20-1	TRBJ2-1	CSLNPGGASNEQFF	TGCAGTTTGAACCCGGGGGGCGCCTCCAATGAGCAGTTCTTC
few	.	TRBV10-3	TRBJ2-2	CAISESAGGNTGELFF	TGTGCCATCAGTGAGTCTGCAGGAGGGAACACCGGGGAGCTGTTTTTT
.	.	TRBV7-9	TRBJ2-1	CASSLSAGRYNEQFF	TGTGCCAGCAGCTTGAGCGCTGGGCGGTACAATGAGCAGTTCTTC
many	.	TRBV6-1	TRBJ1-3	CASSLDGSSGNTIYF	TGTGCCAGCAGCCTCGACGGAAGCTCTGGAAACACCATATATTTT
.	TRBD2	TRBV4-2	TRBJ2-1	CASSQIAGVTHNEQFF	TGTGCCAGCAGCCAAATAGCGGGAGTGACACACAATGAGCAGTTCTTC
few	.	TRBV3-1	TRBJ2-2	CASSQEGRELFF	TGTGCCAGCAGCCAAGAGGGGAGGGAGCTGTTTTTT
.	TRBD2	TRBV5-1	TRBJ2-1	CASSFRLAANEQFF	TGCGCCAGCAGCTTCCGGCTAGCGGCCAATGAGCAGTTCTTC
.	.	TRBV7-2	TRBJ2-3	CASSSRGQVTDTQYF	TGTGCCAGCAGCTCAAGGGGTCAGGTCACAGATACGCAGTATTTT
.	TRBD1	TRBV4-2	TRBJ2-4	CASSQDKGTGFGAKNIQYF	TGTGCCAGCAGCCAAGATAAGGGGACAGGGTTCGGGGCCAAAAACATTCAGTACTTC
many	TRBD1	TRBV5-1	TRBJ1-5	CASSPGTGNQPQHF	TGTGCCAGCAGTCCCGGGACAGGGAATCAGCCCCAGCATTTT
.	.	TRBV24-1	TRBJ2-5	CATSDLQAGAETQYF	TGTGCCACCAGTGATTTGCAAGCAGGGGCAGAGACCCAGTACTTC
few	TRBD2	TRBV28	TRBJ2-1	CASSLVQRGGLEDEQFF	TGTGCCAGCAGTTTAGTCCAGCGGGGGGGCCTTGAGGATGAGCAGTTCTTC
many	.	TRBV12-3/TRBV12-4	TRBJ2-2	CASSLQVSNTGELFF	TGTGCCAGCAGTTTACAGGTTTCGAACACCGGGGAGCTGTTTTTT
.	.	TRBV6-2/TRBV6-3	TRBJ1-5	CASSYALRQPQHF	TGTGCCAGCAGTTACGCACTAAGGCAGCCCCAGCATTTT
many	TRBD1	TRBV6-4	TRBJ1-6	CAITRTGDSPLHF	TGTGCCATAACCCGGACAGGTGATTCACCCCTCCACTTT
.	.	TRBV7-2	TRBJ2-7	CASSKEYEQYF	TGTGCCAGCAGCAAGGAGTACGAGCAGTACTTC
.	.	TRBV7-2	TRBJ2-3	CASSFIRTDTQYF	TGTGCCAGCAGCTTTATTCGCACAGATACGCAGTATTTT
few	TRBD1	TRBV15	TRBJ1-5	CATSREQGTNQPQHF	TGTGCCACCAGCAGAGAACAGGGGACTAATCAGCCCCAGCATTTT
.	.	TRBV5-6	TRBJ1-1	CASSLLAGEVGTEAFF	TGTGCCAGCAGCTTGCTTGCGGGGGAGGTGGGCACTGAAGCTTTCTTT
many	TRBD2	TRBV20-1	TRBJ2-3	CSALLWLAGGPGTDTQYF	TGCAGTGCTCTGCTGTGGCTAGCGGGGGGGCCGGGAACAGATACGCAGTATTTT
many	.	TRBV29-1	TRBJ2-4	CSVEVLQIKTGVAKNIQYF	TGCAGCGTTGAAGTTCTACAGATAAAAACGGGAGTAGCCAAAAACATTCAGTACTTC
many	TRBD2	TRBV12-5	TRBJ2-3	CASGPGLVTDTQYF	TGTGCTAGTGGTCCCGGACTAGTCACAGATACGCAGTATTTT
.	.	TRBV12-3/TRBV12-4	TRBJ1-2	CASSLAGWSNYGYTF	TGTGCCAGCAGTTTAGCGGGATGGTCGAACTATGGCTACACCTTC
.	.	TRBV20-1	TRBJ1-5	CSASLQGYFSNQPQHF	TGCAGTGCTAGTTTACAGGGATACTTTAGCAATCAGCCCCAGCATTTT
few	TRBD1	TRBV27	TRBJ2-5	CASSSFQGAVTETQYF	TGTGCCAGCAGTTCCTTCCAGGGGGCCGTTACAGAGACCCAGTACTTC
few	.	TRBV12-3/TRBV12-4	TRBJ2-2	CASRIQGPGELFF	TGTGCCAGCAGAATACAAGGCCCCGGGGAGCTGTTTTTT
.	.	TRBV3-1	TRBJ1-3	CASSRFTRDAGNTIYF	TGTGCCAGCAGCCGATTTACCCGGGACGCTGGAAACACCATATATTTT
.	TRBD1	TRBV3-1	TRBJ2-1	CASSQGWTGAYNEQFF	TGTGCCAGCAGCCAAGGTTGGACAGGGGCGTACAATGAGCAGTTCTTC
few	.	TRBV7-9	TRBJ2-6	CASSLGESFGANVLTF	TGTGCCAGCAGCTTAGGCGAGTCCTTCGGGGCCAACGTCCTGACTTTC
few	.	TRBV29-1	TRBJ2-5	CSGIRGNQETQYF	TGCAGCGGCATCCGGGGGAACCAAGAGACCCAGTACTTC
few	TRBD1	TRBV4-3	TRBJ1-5	CASSQDGTGANQPQHF	TGCGCCAGCAGCCAAGATGGGACAGGGGCCAACCAGCCCCAGCATTTT
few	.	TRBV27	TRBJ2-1	CASSSLSGPEQFF	TGTGCCAGCTCCTCTCTTAGCGGACCCGAGCAGTTCTTC
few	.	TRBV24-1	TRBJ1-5	CATAQGPFMAQHF	TGTGCCACCGCGCAGGGGCCCTTTATGGCCCAGCATTTT
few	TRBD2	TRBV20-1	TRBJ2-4	CSAGGIAGGAGNIQYF	TGCAGTGCGGGGGGAATAGCGGGAGGGGCGGGTAACATTCAGTACTTC